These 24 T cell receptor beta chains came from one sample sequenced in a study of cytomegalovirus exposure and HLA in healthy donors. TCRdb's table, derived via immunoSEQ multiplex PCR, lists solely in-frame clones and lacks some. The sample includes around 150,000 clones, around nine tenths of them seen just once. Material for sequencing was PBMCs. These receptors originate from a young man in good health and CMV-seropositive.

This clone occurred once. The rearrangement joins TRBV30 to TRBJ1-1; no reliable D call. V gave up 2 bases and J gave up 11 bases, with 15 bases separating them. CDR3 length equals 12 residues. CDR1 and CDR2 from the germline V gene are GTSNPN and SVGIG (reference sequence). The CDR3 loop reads CAWSMTPPRAFF. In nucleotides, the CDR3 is TGTGCCTGGAGTATGACTCCCCCTCGGGCTTTCTTT.

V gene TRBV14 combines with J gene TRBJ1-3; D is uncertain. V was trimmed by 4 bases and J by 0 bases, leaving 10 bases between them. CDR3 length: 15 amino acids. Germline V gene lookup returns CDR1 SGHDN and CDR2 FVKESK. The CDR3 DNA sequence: TGTGCCAGCAGCCCCCGGGTTATCTCTGGAAACACCATATATTTT. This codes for CASSPRVISGNTIYF. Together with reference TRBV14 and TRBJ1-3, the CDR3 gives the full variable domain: EAGVTQFPSHSVIEKGQTVTLRCDPISGHDNLYWYRRVMGKEIKFLLHFVKESKQDESGMPNNRFLAERTGGTYSTLKVQPAELEDSGVYFCASSPRVISGNTIYFGEGSWLTVV.

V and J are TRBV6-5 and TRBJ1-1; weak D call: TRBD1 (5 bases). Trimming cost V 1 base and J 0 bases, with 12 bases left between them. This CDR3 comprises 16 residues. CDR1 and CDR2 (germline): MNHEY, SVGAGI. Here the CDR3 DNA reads TGTGCCAGCAGTTACTTTTCAGGACATATGAACACTGAAGCTTTCTTT. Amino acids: CASSYFSGHMNTEAFF.

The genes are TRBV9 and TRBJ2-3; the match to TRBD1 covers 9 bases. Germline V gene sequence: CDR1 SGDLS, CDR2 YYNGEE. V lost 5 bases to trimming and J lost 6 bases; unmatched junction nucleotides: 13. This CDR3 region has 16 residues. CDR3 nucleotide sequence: TGTGCCAGCAGTCCTGGTACTACTGGGACAGGGGATACGCAGTATTTT. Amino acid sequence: CASSPGTTGTGDTQYF. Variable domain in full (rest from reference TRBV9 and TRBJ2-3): DSGVTQTPKHLITATGQRVTLRCSPRSGDLSVYWYQQSLDQGLQFLIQYYNGEERAKGNILERFSAQQFPDLHSELNLSSLELGDSALYFCASSPGTTGTGDTQYFGPGTRLTVL.

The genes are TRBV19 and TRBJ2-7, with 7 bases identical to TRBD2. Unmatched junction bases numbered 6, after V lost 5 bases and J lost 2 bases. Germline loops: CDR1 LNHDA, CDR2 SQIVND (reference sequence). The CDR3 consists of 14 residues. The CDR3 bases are TGTGCCAGTAGTTACGGCGGGAGCGCCTACGAGCAGTACTTC. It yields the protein CASSYGGSAYEQYF. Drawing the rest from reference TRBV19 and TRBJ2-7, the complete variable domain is DGGITQSPKYLFRKEGQNVTLSCEQNLNHDAMYWYRQDPGQGLRLIYYSQIVNDFQKGDIAEGYSVSREKKESFPLTVTSAQKNPTAFYLCASSYGGSAYEQYFGPGTRLTVT.

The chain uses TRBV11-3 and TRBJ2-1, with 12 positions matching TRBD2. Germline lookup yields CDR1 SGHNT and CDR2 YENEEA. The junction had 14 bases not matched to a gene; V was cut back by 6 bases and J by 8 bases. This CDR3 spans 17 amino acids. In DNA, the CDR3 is TGTGCCAGCAGTCTACCAAACCTAGCGGGAGGGCCCCATGAGCAGTTCTTC. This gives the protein CASSLPNLAGGPHEQFF.

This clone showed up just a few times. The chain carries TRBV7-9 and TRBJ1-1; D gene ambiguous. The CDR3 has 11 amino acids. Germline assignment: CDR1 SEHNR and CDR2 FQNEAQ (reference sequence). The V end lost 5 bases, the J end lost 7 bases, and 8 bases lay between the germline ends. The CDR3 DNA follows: TGTGCCAGCAGCATGACATTTGAAGCTTTCTTT. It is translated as CASSMTFEAFF.

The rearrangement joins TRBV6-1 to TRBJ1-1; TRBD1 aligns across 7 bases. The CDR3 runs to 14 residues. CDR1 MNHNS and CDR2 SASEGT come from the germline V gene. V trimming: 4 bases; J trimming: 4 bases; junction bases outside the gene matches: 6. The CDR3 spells CASSGTGRSTEAFF. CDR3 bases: TGTGCCAGCAGTGGGACAGGACGTAGCACTGAAGCTTTCTTT.

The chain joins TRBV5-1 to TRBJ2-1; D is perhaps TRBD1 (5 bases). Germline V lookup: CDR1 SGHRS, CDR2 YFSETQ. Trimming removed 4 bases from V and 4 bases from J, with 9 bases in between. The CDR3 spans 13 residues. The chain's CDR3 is CASSQGSYNEQFF. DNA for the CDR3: TGCGCCAGCAGCCAGGGCTCGTACAATGAGCAGTTCTTC.

Written as DNA, the CDR3 is TGTGCCAGCAGCTTTTTCGGCGGGAGAGACGTCGCCTACAATGAGCAGTTCTTC. Residues: CASSFFGGRDVAYNEQFF. The chain has TRBV11-1 and TRBJ2-1, with TRBD2 identical over 7 bases. V was clipped by 3 bases and J by 2 bases; unmatched bases: 13. The CDR3 is 18 amino acids. CDR1 and CDR2 from the germline V gene are SGHAT and FQDESV (reference sequence).

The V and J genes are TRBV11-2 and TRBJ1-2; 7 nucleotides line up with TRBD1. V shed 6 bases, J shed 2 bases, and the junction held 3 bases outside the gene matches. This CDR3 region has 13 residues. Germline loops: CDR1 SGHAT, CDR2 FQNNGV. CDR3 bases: TGTGCCAGCAGTCGGGACAGAAACTATGGCTACACCTTC. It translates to CASSRDRNYGYTF.

The CDR3 bases are TGTGCCAGCAGCAGAGGCGGGGCTAGCCTACACCAAGAGACCCAGTACTTC. Its translation is CASSRGGASLHQETQYF. The chain is built from TRBV7-9 and TRBJ2-5, with a weak D call TRBD2 (6 bases). This CDR3 comprises 17 residues. The V end lost 5 bases, the J end lost 0 bases, and 19 bases lay between the germline ends. Germline V gene lookup returns CDR1 SEHNR and CDR2 FQNEAQ (reference sequence).

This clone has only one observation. CDR3 DNA sequence: TGTGCCAGCAGTCAAGGCAGGCGGAACACTGAAGCTTTCTTT. This gives the protein CASSQGRRNTEAFF. The chain links TRBV7-6 to TRBJ1-1; D is uncertain. Germline V lookup: CDR1 SGHVS, CDR2 FNYEAQ. CDR3 length: 14 amino acids. V lost 6 bases, J lost 1 base, and 12 bases lay in between.

The CDR3 nucleotides read TGCGCCAGCAGCCAAGGGGTAGGACAGGGATACGAGCAGTACTTC. Translation gives CASSQGVGQGYEQYF. The V call is TRBV5-1, the J call TRBJ2-7; the match to TRBD1 covers 8 bases. The germline V gene encodes CDR1 SGHRS and CDR2 YFSETQ. The V segment lost 4 bases and the J segment 4 bases; nucleotides outside the gene matches: 10. CDR3 length: 15 residues.

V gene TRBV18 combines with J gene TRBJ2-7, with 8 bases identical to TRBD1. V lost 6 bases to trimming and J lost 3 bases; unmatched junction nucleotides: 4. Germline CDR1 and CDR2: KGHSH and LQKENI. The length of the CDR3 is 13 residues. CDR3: CASSSGGGYEQYF. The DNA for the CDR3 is TGTGCCAGCTCCTCAGGGGGCGGCTACGAGCAGTACTTC.

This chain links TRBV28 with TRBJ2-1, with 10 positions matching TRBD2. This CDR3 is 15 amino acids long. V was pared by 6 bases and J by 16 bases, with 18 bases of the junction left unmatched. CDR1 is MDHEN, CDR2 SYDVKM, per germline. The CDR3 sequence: CASSLAGGRRSGNFF. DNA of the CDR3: TGTGCCAGCAGCTTAGCGGGAGGTAGACGATCTGGGAATTTCTTC.

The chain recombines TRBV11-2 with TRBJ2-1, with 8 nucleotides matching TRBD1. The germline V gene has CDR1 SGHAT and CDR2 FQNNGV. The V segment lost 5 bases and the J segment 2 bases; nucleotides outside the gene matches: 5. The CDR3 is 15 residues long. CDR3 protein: CASSIQGATYNEQFF. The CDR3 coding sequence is TGTGCCAGCAGCATCCAGGGGGCGACCTACAATGAGCAGTTCTTC.

The chain's CDR3 is CASSLEGSGYEQYF. The CDR3 region has the DNA TGCGCCAGCAGCCTGGAGGGATCGGGCTACGAGCAGTACTTC. V usage is TRBV4-1 and J usage is TRBJ2-7, with a tentative D call TRBD2 (6 bases). The germline CDR1 and CDR2 sequences are MGHRA and YSYEKL. Trimming left V 4 bases short and J 3 bases short, with 13 bases between. CDR3 length: 14 residues.

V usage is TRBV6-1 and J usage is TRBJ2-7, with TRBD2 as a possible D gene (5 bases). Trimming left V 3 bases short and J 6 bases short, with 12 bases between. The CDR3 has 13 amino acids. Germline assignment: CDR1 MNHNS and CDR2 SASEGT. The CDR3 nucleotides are TGTGCCAGCAGTGAGGCCGGGGAGCTCGAGCAGTACTTC. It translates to CASSEAGELEQYF.

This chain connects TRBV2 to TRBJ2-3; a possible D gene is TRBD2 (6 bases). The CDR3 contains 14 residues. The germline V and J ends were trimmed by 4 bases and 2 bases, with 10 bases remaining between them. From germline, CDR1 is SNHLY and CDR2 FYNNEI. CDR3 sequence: CASSAGRNTDTQYF. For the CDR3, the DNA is TGTGCCAGCAGTGCCGGGAGAAACACAGATACGCAGTATTTT.

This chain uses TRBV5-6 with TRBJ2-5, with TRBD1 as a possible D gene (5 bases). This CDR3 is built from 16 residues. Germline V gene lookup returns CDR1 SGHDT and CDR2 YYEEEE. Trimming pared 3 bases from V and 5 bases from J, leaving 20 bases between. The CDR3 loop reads CASSSRVGRGRETQYF. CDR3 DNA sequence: TGTGCCAGCAGCTCCAGGGTAGGCCGTGGTAGGGAGACCCAGTACTTC.

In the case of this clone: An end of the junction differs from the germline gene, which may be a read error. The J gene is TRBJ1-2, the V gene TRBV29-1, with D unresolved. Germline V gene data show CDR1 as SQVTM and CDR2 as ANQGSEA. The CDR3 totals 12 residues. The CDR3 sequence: CSVQDWADSYTF. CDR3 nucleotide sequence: TGCAGCGTTCAAGATTGGGCAGATAGCTACACCTTC.

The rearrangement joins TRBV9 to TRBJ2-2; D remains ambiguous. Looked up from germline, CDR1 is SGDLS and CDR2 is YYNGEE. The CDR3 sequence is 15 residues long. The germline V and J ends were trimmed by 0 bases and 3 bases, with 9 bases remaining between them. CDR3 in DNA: TGTGCCAGCAGCGTAGGTGAGGTTTACACCGGGGAGCTGTTTTTT. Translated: CASSVGEVYTGELFF. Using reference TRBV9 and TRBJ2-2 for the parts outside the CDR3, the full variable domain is DSGVTQTPKHLITATGQRVTLRCSPRSGDLSVYWYQQSLDQGLQFLIQYYNGEERAKGNILERFSAQQFPDLHSELNLSSLELGDSALYFCASSVGEVYTGELFFGEGSRLTVL.

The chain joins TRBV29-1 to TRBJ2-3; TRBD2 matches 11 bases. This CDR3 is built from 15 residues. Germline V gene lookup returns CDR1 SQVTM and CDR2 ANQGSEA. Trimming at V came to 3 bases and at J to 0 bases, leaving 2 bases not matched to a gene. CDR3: CSVDRTSGSTDTQYF. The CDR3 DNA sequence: TGCAGCGTTGATCGGACTAGCGGGAGCACAGATACGCAGTATTTT.